This TCR beta chain was observed in a study of blood T cell repertoires in COVID-19. About the study: The United States, Italy and Spain supplied acute and convalescent COVID-19 samples. In each case, the material was cDNA or gDNA derived from T cells, B-cell-depleted T cells, or PBMCs.

V shed 7 bases and J 5 bases; nucleotides not matched to a gene: 11. The CDR3 loop spans 17 amino acids. CDR1 and CDR2 from the germline V gene are LNHDA and SQIVND (reference sequence). In the original workflow: Amplification of reference gene primers provided the estimated nucleated cell counts. Assay used: immunoSEQ multiplex PCR; TCRdb lists only in-frame clones, some missing. The DNA was the basis for D and trimming; V, J and clone size are from that table. The repertoire consists of 55,000 to 85,000 clones, with approximately 79% occurring once and the leading ten covering more than 25%. Sequencing was done on a sample of peripheral blood. The V call is TRBV19, the J call TRBJ1-6, with TRBD1 identical over 10 bases. The clonotype was recovered from a man aged 55 to 70 with active or convalescent COVID-19. As DNA, the CDR3 is TGTGCCAGTAACCTCCCGGGGACAGGGGATGATAATTCACCCCTCCACTTT. Its protein product is CASNLPGTGDDNSPLHF.